Below, one T cell receptor beta chain is given with its context. What it recognizes is unknown. V dropped 2 bases and J dropped 1; count of bases not matched to a gene: 0. This CDR3 is built from 14 residues. Looked up from germline, CDR1 is SGHAT and CDR2 is FQDESV (reference sequence). The assay was immunoSEQ multiplex PCR, and TCRdb's table has in-frame clones only and misses some. The sample consists of about 43,000 clones, around 88% of them appearing once. The source of the sample is a study of OX40 agonist ivuxolimab in advanced cancers. Study-wide points: Clones of CD4+ and CD8+ blood T cells grew by week 6 at doses of 0.1 to 3.0 mg/kg. Averaging showed that CD8+ T cells had more expanded clones than CD4+ did.

Sequencing used CD4+ or CD8+ T cells sorted from blood, obtained in a trial of the OX40 agonist ivuxolimab. This clonotype was obtained from an adult with an advanced solid tumor such as melanoma, head and neck, liver or kidney cancer. V and J are TRBV11-1 and TRBJ2-3; TRBD2 agrees at 7 bases. The DNA of the CDR3 is TGTGCCAGCAGCTTACTAGCGGGCACAGATACGCAGTATTTT. It encodes CASSLLAGTDTQYF.